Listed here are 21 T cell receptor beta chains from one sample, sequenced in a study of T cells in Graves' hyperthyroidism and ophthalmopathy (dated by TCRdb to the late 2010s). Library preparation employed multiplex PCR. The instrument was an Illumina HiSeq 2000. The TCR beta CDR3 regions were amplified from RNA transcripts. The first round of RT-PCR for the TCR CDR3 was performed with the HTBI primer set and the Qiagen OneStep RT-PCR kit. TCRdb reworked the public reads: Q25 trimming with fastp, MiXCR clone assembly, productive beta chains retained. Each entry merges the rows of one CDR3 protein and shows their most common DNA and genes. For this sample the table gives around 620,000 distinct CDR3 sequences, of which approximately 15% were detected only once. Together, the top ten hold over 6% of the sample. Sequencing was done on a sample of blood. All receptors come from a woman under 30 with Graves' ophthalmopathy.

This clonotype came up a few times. The CDR3: CASSIEGIQPQHF. CDR3 DNA sequence: TGTGCCAGTAGTATCGAGGGAATTCAGCCCCAGCATTTT. The chain combines TRBV19 with TRBJ1-5; D is undetermined. Trimming took 3 bases from V and 6 from J, leaving 9 bases between them. The CDR3 has 13 residues. The germline V gene has CDR1 LNHDA and CDR2 SQIVND (reference sequence). Together with reference TRBV19 and TRBJ1-5, the CDR3 gives the full variable domain: DGGITQSPKYLFRKEGQNVTLSCEQNLNHDAMYWYRQDPGQGLRLIYYSQIVNDFQKGDIAEGYSVSREKKESFPLTVTSAQKNPTAFYLCASSIEGIQPQHFGDGTRLSIL.

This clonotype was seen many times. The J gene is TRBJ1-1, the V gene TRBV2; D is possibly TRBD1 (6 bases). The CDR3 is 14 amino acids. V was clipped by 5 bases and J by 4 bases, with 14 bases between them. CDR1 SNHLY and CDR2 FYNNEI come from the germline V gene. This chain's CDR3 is CASSLTQGSTEAFF. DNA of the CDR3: TGTGCCAGCAGTCTAACACAGGGTAGCACTGAAGCTTTCTTT.

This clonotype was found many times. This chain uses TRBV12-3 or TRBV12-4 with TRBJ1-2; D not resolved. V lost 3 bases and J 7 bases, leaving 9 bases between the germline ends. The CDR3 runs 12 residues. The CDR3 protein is CASSFRRGGYTF. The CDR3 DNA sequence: TGTGCCAGCAGTTTCCGACGCGGTGGCTACACCTTC.

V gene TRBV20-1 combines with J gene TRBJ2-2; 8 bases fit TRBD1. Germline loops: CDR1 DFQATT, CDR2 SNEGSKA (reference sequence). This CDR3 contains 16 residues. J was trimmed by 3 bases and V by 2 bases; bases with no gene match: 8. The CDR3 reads CSARPSTGADTGELFF. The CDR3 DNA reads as TGCAGTGCTAGACCCTCGACAGGGGCGGACACCGGGGAGCTGTTTTTT.

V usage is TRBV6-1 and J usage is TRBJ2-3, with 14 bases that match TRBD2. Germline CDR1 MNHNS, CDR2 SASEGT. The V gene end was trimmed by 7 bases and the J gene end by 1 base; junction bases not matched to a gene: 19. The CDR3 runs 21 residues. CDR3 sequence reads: CASTRRVPGTSGSRGTDTQYF. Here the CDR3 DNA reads TGTGCCAGCACCAGAAGGGTGCCCGGGACTAGCGGGAGTCGGGGCACAGATACGCAGTATTTT.

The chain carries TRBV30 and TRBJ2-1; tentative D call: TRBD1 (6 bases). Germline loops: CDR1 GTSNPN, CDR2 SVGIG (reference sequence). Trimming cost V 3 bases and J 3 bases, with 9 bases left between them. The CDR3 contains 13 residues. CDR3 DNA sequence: TGTGCCTGGAGCAAGGGGGTCTACAATGAGCAGTTCTTC. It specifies CAWSKGVYNEQFF.

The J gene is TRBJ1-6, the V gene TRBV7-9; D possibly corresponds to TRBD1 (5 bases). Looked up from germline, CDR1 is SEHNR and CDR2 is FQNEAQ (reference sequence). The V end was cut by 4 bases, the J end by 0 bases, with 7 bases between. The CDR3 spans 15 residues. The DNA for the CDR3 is TGTGCCAGCAGCTCCGACAGCTCCTATAATTCACCCCTCCACTTT. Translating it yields CASSSDSSYNSPLHF.

CDR3 sequence: CASSPAPRFQYF. The CDR3 DNA follows: TGTGCCAGCAGCCCCGCCCCCAGGTTTCAGTACTTC. The rearrangement links TRBV7-9 to TRBJ2-4, with D unresolved. Trimming took 5 bases from V and 11 from J, leaving 13 bases between them. The germline gives CDR1 SEHNR, CDR2 FQNEAQ (reference sequence). This CDR3 is 12 amino acids long.

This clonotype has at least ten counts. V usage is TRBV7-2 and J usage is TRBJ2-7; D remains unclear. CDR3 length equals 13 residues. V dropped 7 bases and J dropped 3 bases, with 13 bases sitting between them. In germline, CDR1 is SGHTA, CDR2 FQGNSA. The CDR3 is CASTSPPRYEQYF. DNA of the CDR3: TGTGCCAGCACCTCACCTCCCCGCTACGAGCAGTACTTC.

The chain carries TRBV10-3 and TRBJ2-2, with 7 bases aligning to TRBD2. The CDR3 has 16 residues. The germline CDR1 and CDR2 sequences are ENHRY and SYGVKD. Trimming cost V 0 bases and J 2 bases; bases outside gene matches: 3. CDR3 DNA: TGTGCCATCAGTGAGTCTGGCGGGAGTAACACCGGGGAGCTGTTTTTT. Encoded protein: CAISESGGSNTGELFF.

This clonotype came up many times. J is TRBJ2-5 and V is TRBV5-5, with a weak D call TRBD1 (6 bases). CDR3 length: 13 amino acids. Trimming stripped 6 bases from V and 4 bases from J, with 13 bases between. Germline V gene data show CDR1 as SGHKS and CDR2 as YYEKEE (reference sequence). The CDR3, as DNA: TGTGCCAGCACCTCGGGCAGGGGAGAGACCCAGTACTTC. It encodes CASTSGRGETQYF.

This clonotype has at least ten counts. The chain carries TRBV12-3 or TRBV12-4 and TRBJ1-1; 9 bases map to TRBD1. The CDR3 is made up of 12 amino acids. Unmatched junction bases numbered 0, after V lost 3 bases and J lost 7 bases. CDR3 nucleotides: TGTGCCAGCAGTTTGGGACAGGGTGAAGCTTTCTTT. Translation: CASSLGQGEAFF.

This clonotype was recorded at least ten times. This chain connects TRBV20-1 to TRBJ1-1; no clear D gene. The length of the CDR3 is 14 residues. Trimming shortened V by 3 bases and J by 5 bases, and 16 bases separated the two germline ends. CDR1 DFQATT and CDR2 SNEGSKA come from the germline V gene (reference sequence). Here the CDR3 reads CSARGFGVGTEAFF. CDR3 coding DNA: TGCAGTGCTAGGGGGTTTGGAGTAGGGACTGAAGCTTTCTTT.

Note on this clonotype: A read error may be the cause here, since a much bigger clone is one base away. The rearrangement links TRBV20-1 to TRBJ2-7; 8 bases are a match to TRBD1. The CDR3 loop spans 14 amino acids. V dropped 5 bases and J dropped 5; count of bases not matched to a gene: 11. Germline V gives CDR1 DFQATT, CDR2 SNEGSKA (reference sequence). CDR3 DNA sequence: TGCAGTGCTGGCAAGACAGGGGAGCCCAACGAGCAGTACTTC. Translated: CSAGKTGEPNEQYF.

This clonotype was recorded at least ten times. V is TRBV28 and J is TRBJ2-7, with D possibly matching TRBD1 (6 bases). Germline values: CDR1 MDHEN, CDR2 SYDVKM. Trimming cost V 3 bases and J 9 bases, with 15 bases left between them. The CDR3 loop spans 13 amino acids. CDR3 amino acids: CASSFHRARVQYF. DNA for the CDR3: TGTGCCAGCAGTTTCCACAGGGCCAGAGTGCAGTACTTC.

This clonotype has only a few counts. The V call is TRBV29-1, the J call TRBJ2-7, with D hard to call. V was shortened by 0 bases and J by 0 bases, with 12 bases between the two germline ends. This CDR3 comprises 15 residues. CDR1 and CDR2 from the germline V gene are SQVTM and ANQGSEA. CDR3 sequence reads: CSVEDPQESSYEQYF. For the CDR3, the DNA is TGCAGCGTTGAAGATCCTCAAGAGAGCTCCTACGAGCAGTACTTC.

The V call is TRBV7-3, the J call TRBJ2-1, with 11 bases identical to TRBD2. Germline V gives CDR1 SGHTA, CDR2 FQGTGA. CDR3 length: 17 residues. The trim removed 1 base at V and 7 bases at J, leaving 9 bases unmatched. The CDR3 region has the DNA TGTGCCAGCAGCTTAAATCTAGCGGGAGGATGGGGAAATGAGCAGTTCTTC. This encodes CASSLNLAGGWGNEQFF.

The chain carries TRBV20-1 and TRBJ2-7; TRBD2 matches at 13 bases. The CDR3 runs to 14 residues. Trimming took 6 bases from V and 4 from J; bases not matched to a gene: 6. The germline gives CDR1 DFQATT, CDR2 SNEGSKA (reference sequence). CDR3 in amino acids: CSAPGLAGFYEQYF. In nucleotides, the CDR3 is TGCAGTGCCCCGGGACTAGCGGGATTTTACGAGCAGTACTTC.

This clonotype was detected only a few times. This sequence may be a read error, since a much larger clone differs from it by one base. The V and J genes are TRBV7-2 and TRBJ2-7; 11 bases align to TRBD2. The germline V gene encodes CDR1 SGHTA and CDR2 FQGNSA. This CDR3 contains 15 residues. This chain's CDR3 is CASKGGTSGGYKQYF. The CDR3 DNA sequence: TGTGCCAGCAAGGGGGGGACTAGCGGAGGCTACAAGCAGTACTTC.

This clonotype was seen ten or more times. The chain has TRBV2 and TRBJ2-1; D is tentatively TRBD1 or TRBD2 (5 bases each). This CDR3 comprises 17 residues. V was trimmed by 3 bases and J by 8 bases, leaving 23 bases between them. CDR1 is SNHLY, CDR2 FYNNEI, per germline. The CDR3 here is CASSDIAGWGTRHEQFF. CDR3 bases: TGTGCCAGCAGTGACATCGCGGGCTGGGGGACGCGGCATGAGCAGTTCTTC.

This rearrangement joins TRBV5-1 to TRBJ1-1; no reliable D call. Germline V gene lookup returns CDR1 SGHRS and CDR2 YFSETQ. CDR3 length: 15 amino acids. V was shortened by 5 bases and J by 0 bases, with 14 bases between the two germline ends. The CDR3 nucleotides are TGCGCCAGCAGGGAAACCGGACGGCTGAACACTGAAGCTTTCTTT. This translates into CASRETGRLNTEAFF.